The sequence of this T cell receptor beta chain was determined in a study of T cells in Graves' hyperthyroidism and ophthalmopathy (dated by TCRdb to the late 2010s). In the study overall: Peripheral blood was sampled at the time of initial diagnosis, prior to any treatment. The 95 to 100 discovery patients were randomly divided into training and test sets at a 7:3 ratio. Once sampling was done, hyperthyroidism patients were given methimazole at a starting dose of 30 mg daily, whereas ophthalmopathy patients were given high-dose intravenous methylprednisolone. A discovery cohort of approximately 100 patients, approximately 45 with Graves' ophthalmopathy and approximately 57 with stable Graves' hyperthyroidism, was used to find distinguishing TCR V-J signatures. The study also compared thyroid tissue and blood T-cell repertoires from roughly 6 Graves' hyperthyroidism patients. Prospective prediction of ophthalmopathy was tested in an independent validation cohort consisting of fewer than 20 hyperthyroidism patients and around 16 patients who later progressed to ophthalmopathy. The paper reports TCR Vbeta CDR3 sequencing of some 140 peripheral blood samples: 40 or so ophthalmopathy, approximately 74 hyperthyroidism and some 17 progressor patients.

This clonotype was seen many times. It lacks a known antigen. No quality values exist for individual bases; no much larger clone is one base distant. Moderately to severely active disease, a Clinical Activity Score of at least 3, a NOSPECS grade of at least 4, and a duration under 3 months were present in ophthalmopathy patients. Any patient with an uncontrolled infection, another autoimmune disease, pregnancy or lactation was excluded. Diagnoses were established on the basis of clinical symptoms, serum thyroxine and TRAb, thyroid ultrasound, and orbital computed tomography. PBMCs were isolated from more than 9 ml of fresh peripheral blood by Ficoll-Paque density gradient centrifugation. Total RNA was extracted with Trizol reagent, and quality was checked on an Agilent 2100 Bioanalyzer. Study-level results and caveats: No statistical method was used to set the sample size in advance, and investigators knew the group allocation. In validation, the model predicted progression to ophthalmopathy with 55% to 71% sensitivity and 72% to 85% specificity, a median of roughly seven months before onset. Blood samples also contained most of the expanded thyroid clonotypes (frequency above 0.001), which suggests that blood repertoires may reflect thyroid immune responses. A 13 V-J signature model separated ophthalmopathy from stable hyperthyroidism, with around 90% sensitivity and 81.08% specificity in cross-validation and 80%/75% in testing.

After removal of 2 bases from V and 2 bases from J, the junction retains 9 bases not matched to a gene. The germline V gene supplies CDR1 SGHVS and CDR2 FQNEAQ. From cysteine to phenylalanine, the CDR3 is 17 amino acids long. The entry retains the CDR3 DNA only, 51 bases that are in frame from base 1. Amplification of TCR beta CDR3 regions was carried out from RNA transcripts. For the first round of RT-PCR on the TCR CDR3, the HTBI primer set was used together with the Qiagen OneStep RT-PCR kit. Libraries were constructed in a second round of multiplex PCR, after which size selection and purification were performed. Paired-end sequencing of the libraries was performed with 100 bp reads on an Illumina HiSeq2000. Per the authors' processing: Raw data were processed with SOAPnuke, discarding reads with adapters, uncalled bases, mean Phred below 15, or no exact constant-primer or identifier match. COPE v1.2.5 was used to merge the high-quality paired reads, and each unique nucleotide sequence was defined as a clonotype. MiTCR v1.1 was used to align clonotypes to the IMGT TRBV, TRBD and TRBJ reference segments. The analysis included only V-J combinations with a frequency above 0.0001, which together covered around 99% of the repertoires. The TCS score was defined as the ratio of F50 (clonal expansion) to E x V (chaos), calculated using BLOSUM62-based TCRdist between CDR3 peptides within each V-J. Welch's t-statistics and random forest reduced roughly 530 V-J features to 10 to 15, which were used in a naive Bayes classifier (R e1071). TCRdb trimmed public reads at Q25 via fastp, called clones via MiXCR and kept in-frame beta chains. Each entry merges the rows of one CDR3 protein and shows their most common DNA and genes. The V and J calls shown here were made by TCRdb, not taken from the authors' results. Counted in this sample were 310,000 or so distinct CDR3 sequences; approximately 15% of them appeared once. The top ten hold approximately 60% of the sample.

Sample: blood. The chain joins TRBV7-8 to TRBJ2-4, with 7 bases matching TRBD2. The TCR was taken from a woman aged 55 to 70 with Graves' ophthalmopathy. The bases are TGTGCCAGCAGCTTACTGGCGGGAGCCAGGACCAAAAACATTCAGTACTTC. Its coded protein is CASSLLAGARTKNIQYF.